This TCR beta chain was sequenced for a study of blood T cell repertoires in COVID-19. Data came from immunoSEQ multiplex PCR; TCRdb stores just in-frame clones and leaves some out. The sample includes fewer than 250,000 clones, about 85% of them seen just once. Germline lookup yields CDR1 SGHTA and CDR2 FQGNSA. Trimming took off 2 bases at V and 1 base at J, with 13 bases between the two ends. The CDR3 sequence is 16 residues long. V usage is TRBV7-2 and J usage is TRBJ2-3, with D possibly being TRBD2 (6 bases). Material: peripheral blood. This receptor was identified in a man aged 25 to 45 with active or convalescent COVID-19. The CDR3 DNA reads TGTGCCAGCAGCTTAATATCGGCTAGCGGCACAGATACGCAGTATTTT. Translating it yields CASSLISASGTDTQYF.